Detailed here is one T cell receptor (beta chain). The antigen is unknown. In the PCR, 60 Vbeta and 13 Jbeta primers were used. The method was immunoSEQ multiplex PCR; TCRdb's version includes in-frame clones alone and lacks a portion of them. This sample has about 120,000 clones, with around three quarters found just once. This sample was included in a study of cytomegalovirus exposure and HLA in healthy donors. Likely unrecorded immune exposures existed in these nominally healthy donors. Whole-study results and caveats: As a later analysis showed, a missense DCLRE1C variant was linked to trimming of TCR beta V- and J-genes. Reports showed the classifier diagnosing cytomegalovirus status with high specificity and sensitivity.

The TCR comes from a woman aged 50 to 65 in good health and CMV-seronegative. The specimen was PBMCs.

The CDR3 sequence is CASSSPLREGRDEQFF. CDR3 sequence (DNA): TGTGCCAGCAGCTCCCCTTTGCGGGAGGGCCGGGATGAGCAGTTCTTC. V is TRBV11-3 and J is TRBJ2-1, with TRBD2 matching over 9 bases. The CDR3 sequence is 16 residues long. The trim removed 4 bases at V and 8 bases at J, leaving 12 bases unmatched. Germline CDR1 reads SGHNT; CDR2 reads YENEEA.